This T cell receptor beta chain was captured in a study of T cells in Graves' hyperthyroidism and ophthalmopathy. Study findings and constraints: Within blood appeared most thyroid clonotypes that had expanded above 0.001.

About this clonotype itself: What it binds is not known.

The CDR3 runs to 16 residues. The junction had 8 bases not matched to a gene; V was cut back by 2 bases and J by 4 bases. The germline V gene has CDR1 SGDLS and CDR2 YYNGEE. Amplified TCR beta CDR3 regions derived from RNA transcripts. First-round RT-PCR targeting the TCR CDR3 was performed with the HTBI primer set. TCRdb analysed the multiplex PCR reads with MiXCR anew, one entry per CDR3 protein. The sample holds about 510,000 distinct CDR3 sequences; approximately 14% are singletons and the top ten take approximately 13%. Sequences were obtained from blood. The rearrangement uses TRBV9 and TRBJ2-7; 11 nucleotides line up with TRBD2. The sequence came from a woman aged 40 to 50 with Graves' hyperthyroidism. DNA for the CDR3: TGTGCCAGCAGCGTGGGTAGCGGGAGGGCCCGGTACGAGCAGTACTTC. This codes for CASSVGSGRARYEQYF.